This T cell receptor beta chain was sequenced during a study of T cells in Graves' hyperthyroidism and ophthalmopathy. The study, taken as a whole, reports: Blood also carried most thyroid clonotypes expanded above 0.001.

RNA transcripts provided the source from which TCR beta CDR3 regions were amplified. Initially, a first-round RT-PCR of the TCR CDR3 employed the HTBI primer set. TCRdb reanalysed the multiplex PCR reads using MiXCR and keeps one entry per CDR3 protein. The sample contains 500,000 to 750,000 distinct CDR3 sequences, about 45% of which appear only once. This clonotype was recorded many times. Its specificity is not known. V dropped 3 bases and J dropped 13 bases, with 9 bases sitting between them. CDR1 MGHRA and CDR2 YSYEKL come from the germline V gene. This CDR3 contains 11 residues. V and J are TRBV4-1 and TRBJ1-4; no firm D call. Sequencing input: peripheral blood or thyroid tissue (not recorded which). The source is a woman aged 18-29 years with Graves' hyperthyroidism. The CDR3 DNA sequence: TGCGCCAGCAGCCAGGGTGAGGGACTGTTTTTT. Protein: CASSQGEGLFF.